This T cell receptor beta chain was recorded in a study of blood T cell repertoires in COVID-19. Some clones are missing from TCRdb's copy, which holds only in-frame ones; the method was immunoSEQ multiplex PCR. The sample carries approximately 160,000 clones, around four fifths recorded once. This clone was recorded only once. The CDR3 runs to 15 residues. J lost 8 bases, V lost 5 bases, and 9 bases had no gene match. The germline V gene has CDR1 SGHTA and CDR2 FQGTGA. The chain couples TRBV7-3 to TRBJ2-1; the match to TRBD2 covers 10 bases. Sequencing was done on a sample of peripheral blood. The receptor was isolated from a woman older than 75 with acute or convalescent COVID-19. The CDR3 region is CASSRSGGALDEQFF. As DNA, the CDR3 is TGTGCCAGCAGCCGAAGCGGGGGGGCATTGGATGAGCAGTTCTTC.